This T cell receptor beta chain was identified during a study of OX40 agonist ivuxolimab in advanced cancers. The study in broad terms: Ivuxolimab was an agonistic, fully human IgG2 monoclonal antibody directed against OX40 (CD134), a costimulatory receptor. Patients were allowed to have had prior anti-PD-1, anti-PD-L1 or anti-CTLA-4 therapy, and approximately 43% of the dose-escalation patients had previously received checkpoint inhibitors. A male proportion of about 79% and a mean age of approximately 62 years, ranging from roughly 23 to 85, were recorded for the dose-escalation cohort. The paper covers the monotherapy dose-escalation part of the phase I ivuxolimab trial, which included N of about 50 patients. Peripheral TCRbeta sequencing was intended to test whether TCR sequence diversity was altered and clonal T-cell expansion was caused by ivuxolimab. Among the roughly 50 dose-escalation patients, around 20 had hepatocellular carcinoma, approximately 15 melanoma, 9 renal cell carcinoma and 9 head and neck cancer. Partial responses occurred in three dose-escalation patients, of whom one had hepatocellular carcinoma and two had cutaneous melanoma. Intravenous ivuxolimab was administered to patients every 2 weeks at six dose levels: 0.01, 0.1, 0.3, 1.5, 3 and 10 mg/kg.

In regard to this clone: Its cognate antigen has yet to be identified. No per-base quality is available; no much larger clone lies one base away.

The V end loses 1 base and the J end loses 5 bases, and a stretch of 11 bases separates them. CDR1 MDHEN and CDR2 SYDVKM are derived from the germline V gene. Reading from cysteine to phenylalanine, the CDR3 counts 15 amino acids. Only the CDR3 region is kept as DNA, spanning 45 bases read in frame from base 1. For sequencing of the TCRbeta CDR3 region, genomic DNA was extracted from the sorted cells. The immunoSEQ Assay was used for sequencing of TCRbeta CDR3 regions. Not all clones reach the TCRdb copy of this immuneACCESS table, which keeps in-frame sequences only. Checked studies attribute under half of the gap to unresolved V genes and leave the rest unexplained. This sample gives more than 80,000 clones in total; about 92% of them show up just once. The ten largest clones take up 0.26% of the sample. Patients with a history of autoimmune disease or receiving systemic immunosuppression were excluded from the trial. Peripheral blood for TCR sequencing was collected from all dose cohorts at baseline, on cycle 4 day 1, and on cycle 7 day 1. The samples were drawn from a first-in-human, open-label, multicenter phase I dose-escalation trial of ivuxolimab. Adults with locally advanced or metastatic melanoma, renal cell, hepatocellular, or head and neck squamous cell carcinoma were enrolled in the trial. Before TCR sequencing, CD4+ T cells and CD8+ T cells were sorted from peripheral blood as separate populations.

The study at large found these results: Low levels of normalized T-cell clonal expansion were also seen in some patients who did not respond. After ivuxolimab, CD8+ T cells had more expanded clones than CD4+ T cells on average. At doses of 0.1 to 3.0 mg/kg, clonal expansion of both CD4+ and CD8+ blood T cells was observed from baseline to week 6. Partial responders in the 0.1-3.0 mg/kg groups had among the lowest normalized peripheral clonal expansion, especially among CD8+ T cells. Which antigens the clonally expanded peripheral T cells were specific for was not determined.

This specimen was CD4+ or CD8+ T cells sorted from blood, taken in a trial of the OX40 agonist ivuxolimab. The rearranged chain carries TRBV28 and TRBJ1-4; possibly the D gene is TRBD1, per 5 matching bases. This sequence originates from an adult with an advanced solid tumor such as melanoma, head and neck, liver or kidney cancer. The DNA reads as follows: TGTGCCAGCAGTTTATCCGGCGGGGGGAATGAAAAACTGTTTTTT. Its protein product is CASSLSGGGNEKLFF.